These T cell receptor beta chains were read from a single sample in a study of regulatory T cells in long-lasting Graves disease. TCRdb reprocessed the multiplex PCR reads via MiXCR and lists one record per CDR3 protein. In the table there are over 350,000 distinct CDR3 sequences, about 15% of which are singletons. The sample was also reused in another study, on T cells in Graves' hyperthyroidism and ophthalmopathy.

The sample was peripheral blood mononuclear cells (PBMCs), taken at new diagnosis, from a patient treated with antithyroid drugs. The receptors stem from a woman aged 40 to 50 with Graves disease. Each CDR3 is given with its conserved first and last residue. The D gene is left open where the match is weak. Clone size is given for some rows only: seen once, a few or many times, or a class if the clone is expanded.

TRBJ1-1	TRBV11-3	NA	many	CASSLMANTEAFF	TGTGCCAGCAGCTTAATGGCGAACACTGAAGCTTTCTTT
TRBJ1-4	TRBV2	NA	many	CASSKAGVSNEKLFF	TGTGCCAGCAGTAAAGCCGGGGTCAGTAATGAAAAACTGTTTTTT
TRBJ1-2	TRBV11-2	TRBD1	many	CASSNTGGHADTF	TGTGCCAGCAGCAATACAGGGGGCCACGCTGACACCTTC
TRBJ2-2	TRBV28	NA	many	CASRGSAYTGELFF	TGTGCCAGCAGAGGTTCCGCCTACACCGGGGAGCTGTTTTTT
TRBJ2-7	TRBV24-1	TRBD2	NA	CATSDHRLAGVGEQYF	TGTGCCACCAGTGACCATCGACTAGCGGGAGTAGGCGAGCAGTACTTC
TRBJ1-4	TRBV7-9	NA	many	CASSPHEGGNEKLFF	TGTGCCAGCAGCCCACACGAGGGAGGCAATGAAAAACTGTTTTTT
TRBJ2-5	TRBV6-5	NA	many	CASSYSSGLVQETQYF	TGTGCCAGCAGTTACTCCTCGGGACTCGTACAAGAGACCCAGTACTTC
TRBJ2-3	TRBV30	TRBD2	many	CAWSNSGSAYGTDTQYF	TGTGCCTGGAGTAATAGCGGGAGCGCATATGGGACAGATACGCAGTATTTT
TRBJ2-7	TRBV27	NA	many	CASSPQRVPYEQYF	TGTGCCAGCAGCCCACAACGGGTGCCCTACGAGCAGTACTTC
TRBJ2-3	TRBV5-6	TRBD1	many	CASSLGGTDTDTQYF	TGTGCCAGCAGCTTGGGGGGGACAGACACAGATACGCAGTATTTT
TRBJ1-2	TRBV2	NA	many	CASSEALIGYTF	TGTGCCAGCAGTGAAGCCTTAATTGGCTACACCTTC
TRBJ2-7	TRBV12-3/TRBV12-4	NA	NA	CASSSRREGEQYF	TGTGCCAGCAGTTCCAGGCGGGAAGGCGAGCAGTACTTC
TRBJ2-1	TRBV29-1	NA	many	CSVGVGGRFNEQFF	TGCAGCGTTGGGGTTGGAGGGAGGTTCAATGAGCAGTTCTTC
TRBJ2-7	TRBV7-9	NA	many	CASSLAYEVSGKTYEQYF	TGTGCCAGCAGCTTAGCGTATGAGGTTTCAGGGAAGACCTACGAGCAGTACTTC
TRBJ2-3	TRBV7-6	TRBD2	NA	CASSLDSSGNPRTDTQYF	TGTGCCAGCAGCTTAGATAGTAGCGGGAATCCCCGCACAGATACGCAGTATTTT
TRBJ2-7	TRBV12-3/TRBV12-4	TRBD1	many	CATGTGSHEQYF	TGTGCCACCGGGACAGGGTCTCACGAGCAGTACTTC
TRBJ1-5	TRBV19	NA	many	CASSIGRVGASNQPQHF	TGTGCCAGTAGTATAGGTCGTGTGGGGGCGAGCAATCAGCCCCAGCATTTT
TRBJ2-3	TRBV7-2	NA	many	CASSLLGSTDTQYF	TGTGCCAGCAGCTTACTCGGAAGCACAGATACGCAGTATTTT
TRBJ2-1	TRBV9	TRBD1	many	CASSVDRTGLNEQFF	TGTGCCAGCAGCGTTGATCGGACAGGGTTGAATGAGCAGTTCTTC
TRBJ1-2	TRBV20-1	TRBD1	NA	CSVSEVLGQNFF	TGCAGTGTTAGTGAAGTGTTGGGACAGAATTTCTTC
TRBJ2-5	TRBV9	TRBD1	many	CASSGAGGRAETQYF	TGTGCCAGCAGCGGGGCAGGGGGCAGGGCAGAGACCCAGTACTTC
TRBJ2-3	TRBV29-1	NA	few	CSVGASTDTQYF	TGCAGCGTTGGGGCTAGCACAGATACGCAGTATTTT
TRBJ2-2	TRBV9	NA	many	CASSLRSVNTGELFF	TGTGCCAGCAGCCTTAGGTCGGTGAACACCGGGGAGCTGTTTTTT
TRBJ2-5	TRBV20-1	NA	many	CSAFRLGAGETQYF	TGCAGTGCTTTTAGGTTGGGGGCTGGGGAGACCCAGTACTTC
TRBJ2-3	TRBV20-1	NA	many	CSASRGGGGTDTQYF	TGCAGTGCTAGCCGGGGAGGGGGAGGCACAGATACGCAGTATTTT
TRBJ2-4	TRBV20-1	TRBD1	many	CSARWGQGGPDIQYF	TGCAGTGCTAGGTGGGGACAGGGAGGTCCGGACATTCAGTACTTC
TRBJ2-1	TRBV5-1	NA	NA	CASTKAAGTYNEQFF	TGCGCCAGCACTAAGGCCGCGGGGACCTACAATGAGCAGTTCTTC
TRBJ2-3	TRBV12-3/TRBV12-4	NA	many	CASSRVPIAVIFTDTQYF	TGTGCCAGCAGTCGGGTTCCGATTGCCGTAATTTTCACAGATACGCAGTATTTT
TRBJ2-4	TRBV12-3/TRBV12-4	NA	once	CASSLAGETGGAKNIQYF	TGTGCCAGCAGTTTAGCGGGAGAAACCGGAGGAGCCAAAAACATTCAGTACTTC
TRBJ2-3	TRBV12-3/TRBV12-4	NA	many	CASSFSEGSTDTQYF	TGTGCCAGCAGTTTTAGCGAGGGTAGCACAGATACGCAGTATTTT
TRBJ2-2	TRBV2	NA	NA	CASNLARTGELFF	TGTGCCAGCAATCTAGCGCGAACCGGGGAGCTGTTTTTT
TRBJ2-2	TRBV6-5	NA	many	CASSYSYGGTGELFF	TGTGCCAGCAGTTACTCCTACGGTGGCACCGGGGAGCTGTTTTTT